These 8 T cell receptor beta chains were all obtained from the same sample, sequenced in a study of cytomegalovirus exposure and HLA in healthy donors. PCR primers comprised 60 Vbeta and 13 Jbeta primers. Data came from immunoSEQ multiplex PCR; TCRdb stores just in-frame clones and leaves some out. The profile shows 75,000 to 100,000 clones, approximately 64% of them singletons. The specimen sequenced was PBMCs. The receptors were sampled from a man aged 60 to 75 in good health and CMV-seronegative.

The chain combines TRBV6-4 with TRBJ1-5, with D maybe TRBD1 (5 bases). CDR3 length: 14 amino acids. Germline assignment: CDR1 MRHNA and CDR2 SNTAGT. The V end was cut by 3 bases, the J end by 0 bases, with 6 bases between. The CDR3 DNA follows: TGTGCCAGCAGTGAGGGGGGTAGCAATCAGCCCCAGCATTTT. Residues: CASSEGGSNQPQHF.

The chain couples TRBV7-3 to TRBJ2-3; D not resolved. V lost 2 bases and J lost 6, with 12 bases in between. This CDR3 has 14 residues. Germline CDR1 is SGHTA and CDR2 is FQGTGA. DNA for the CDR3: TGTGCCAGCAGCTTAGTGTGGGCTGATGATACGCAGTATTTT. Its protein product is CASSLVWADDTQYF.

This clone was counted only a few times. J is TRBJ1-2 and V is TRBV29-1; D ambiguous. The V and J ends lost 4 bases and 8 bases respectively, with 11 bases between them. The germline V gene encodes CDR1 SQVTM and CDR2 ANQGSEA. CDR3 length: 11 amino acids. Written as DNA, the CDR3 is TGCAGCGTTGTCGAGAGGGCGGGCTACACCTTC. Its translation is CSVVERAGYTF.

The chain recombines TRBV28 with TRBJ2-5; maybe TRBD2 (6 bases). TRBJ2-7 matches the DNA end more closely, so the J call is doubtful. The CDR3 is made up of 15 amino acids. Germline lookup yields CDR1 MDHEN and CDR2 SYDVKM. CDR3 protein: CASSFRPGLYFEQYF. CDR3 coding DNA: TGTGCCAGCAGTTTTCGACCGGGACTTTACTTCGAGCAGTACTTC.

The chain recombines TRBV9 with TRBJ2-5; 10 bases match TRBD2. The ends lost 2 bases at V and 3 bases at J; junction bases unmatched: 10. Germline assignment: CDR1 SGDLS and CDR2 YYNGEE. The CDR3 consists of 17 residues. The CDR3 region is CASSVQGTSEMEETQYF. The CDR3 nucleotides are TGTGCCAGCAGCGTCCAAGGGACTAGCGAAATGGAAGAGACCCAGTACTTC.

The CDR3: CASSIDRGTGGNQPQHF. As DNA, the CDR3 is TGTGCCAGTAGTATAGATCGGGGGACAGGGGGCAATCAGCCCCAGCATTTT. This chain links TRBV19 with TRBJ1-5; 10 bases map to TRBD1. There are 17 residues in the CDR3. The germline V gene encodes CDR1 LNHDA and CDR2 SQIVND (reference sequence). Losses at the gene ends were 0 bases for V and 2 bases for J; bases not matched to a gene: 4.

This clone was found a few times. The chain uses TRBV19 and TRBJ2-7; 8 nucleotides align to TRBD1. The CDR3 consists of 15 residues. V lost 6 bases, J lost 6 bases, and 13 bases stayed unmatched. In germline, CDR1 is LNHDA, CDR2 SQIVND (reference sequence). The CDR3 DNA reads TGTGCCAGTAGCCTAGGGACAGGACCCCTCTCCGAGCAGTACTTC. Its translation is CASSLGTGPLSEQYF.

This clone has more than one count but fewer than ten. V usage is TRBV5-1 and J usage is TRBJ2-7; D unclear. Trimming took off 4 bases at V and 1 base at J, with 15 bases between the two ends. CDR1 SGHRS and CDR2 YFSETQ come from the germline V gene. This CDR3 comprises 15 residues. CDR3 sequence reads: CASSLLPVASYEQYF. The CDR3 DNA follows: TGCGCCAGCAGCCTGCTCCCGGTCGCATCCTACGAGCAGTACTTC.